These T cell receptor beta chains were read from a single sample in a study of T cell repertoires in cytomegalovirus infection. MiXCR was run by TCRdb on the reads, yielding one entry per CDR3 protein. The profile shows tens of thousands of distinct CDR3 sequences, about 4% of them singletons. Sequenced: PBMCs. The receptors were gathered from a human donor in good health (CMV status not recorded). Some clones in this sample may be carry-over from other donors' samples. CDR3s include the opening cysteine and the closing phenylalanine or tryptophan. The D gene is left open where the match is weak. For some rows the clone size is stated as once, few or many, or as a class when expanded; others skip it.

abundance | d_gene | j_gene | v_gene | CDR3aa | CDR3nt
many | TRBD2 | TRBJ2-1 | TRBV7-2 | CASSFRGDYNEQFF | TGTGCCAGCAGCTTTCGGGGGGACTACAATGAGCAGTTCTTC
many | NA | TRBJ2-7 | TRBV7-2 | CASSLGGLAFYEQYF | TGTGCCAGCAGCTTAGGTGGGCTAGCGTTCTACGAGCAGTACTTC
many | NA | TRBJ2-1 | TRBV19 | CASSIGLNEQFF | TGTGCCAGTAGTATCGGACTAAATGAGCAGTTCTTC
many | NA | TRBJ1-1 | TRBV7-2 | CASSQQENTEAFF | TGTGCCAGCAGTCAACAGGAGAACACTGAAGCTTTCTTT
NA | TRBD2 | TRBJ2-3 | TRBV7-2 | CASSLGLAGGRSDTQYF | TGTGCCAGCAGCTTAGGTCTAGCGGGGGGGAGGTCAGATACGCAGTATTTT
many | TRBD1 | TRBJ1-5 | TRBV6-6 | CASSRDRGGGQPQHF | TGTGCCAGCAGCAGAGACAGGGGCGGCGGTCAGCCCCAGCATTTT
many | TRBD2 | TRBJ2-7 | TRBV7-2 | CASSPTGASGKEQYF | TGTGCCAGCAGTCCTACGGGGGCTAGCGGGAAAGAGCAGTACTTC
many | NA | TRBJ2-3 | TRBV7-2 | CASTTRIGTDTQYF | TGTGCCAGCACCACTAGGATCGGCACAGATACGCAGTATTTT
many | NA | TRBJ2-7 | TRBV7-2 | CASSSAPSTGYEQYF | TGTGCCAGCAGCTCAGCACCCTCAACCGGTTACGAGCAGTACTTC
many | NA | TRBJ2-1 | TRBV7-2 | CASSFSVPSYNEQFF | TGTGCCAGCAGCTTTAGCGTCCCTTCCTACAATGAGCAGTTCTTC
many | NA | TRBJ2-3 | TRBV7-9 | CASTLSGTDTQYF | TGTGCCAGCACCCTATCCGGCACAGATACGCAGTATTTT
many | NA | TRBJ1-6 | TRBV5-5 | CASSGSLVVQGSSYNSPLHF | TGTGCCAGCAGCGGGAGCTTGGTCGTGCAGGGGAGCTCCTATAATTCACCCCTCCACTTT
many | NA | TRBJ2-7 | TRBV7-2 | CASNDGAKEEQYF | TGTGCCAGCAACGACGGCGCAAAGGAGGAGCAGTACTTC
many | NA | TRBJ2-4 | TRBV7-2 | CASSTEPGPSQYF | TGTGCCAGCAGCACCGAACCGGGACCTTCCCAGTACTTC
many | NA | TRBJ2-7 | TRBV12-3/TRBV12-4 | CASSLFISYEQYF | TGTGCCAGCAGTTTATTCATCTCCTACGAGCAGTACTTC
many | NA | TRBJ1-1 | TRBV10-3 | CAITGSRTIEAFF | TGTGCCATCACGGGGAGCAGGACGATTGAAGCTTTCTTT
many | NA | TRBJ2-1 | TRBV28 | CASNQNNYNEQFF | TGTGCCAGCAACCAGAATAACTACAATGAGCAGTTCTTC
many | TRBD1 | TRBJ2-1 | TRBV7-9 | CASDAGTGLRTMPYNEQFF | TGTGCCAGCGACGCCGGGACAGGCTTAAGGACCATGCCCTACAATGAGCAGTTCTTC
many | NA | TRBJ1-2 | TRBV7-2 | CASSSTGGGYGYTF | TGTGCCAGCAGCTCAACCGGTGGTGGCTATGGCTACACCTTC
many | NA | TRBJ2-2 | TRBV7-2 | CASRLNTGELFF | TGTGCCAGCAGGCTGAACACCGGGGAGCTGTTTTTT
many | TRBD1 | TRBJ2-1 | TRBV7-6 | CASSLRTGGKYNEQFF | TGTGCTAGCAGCTTAAGGACAGGGGGCAAGTACAATGAGCAGTTCTTC
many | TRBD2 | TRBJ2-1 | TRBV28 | CASSIKAGVNEQFF | TGTGCCAGCAGTATAAAAGCGGGAGTCAATGAGCAGTTCTTC
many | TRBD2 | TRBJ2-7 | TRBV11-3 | CASSPLGGRYEQYF | TGTGCCAGCAGTCCACTGGGCGGGAGGTACGAGCAGTACTTC
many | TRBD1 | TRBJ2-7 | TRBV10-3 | CAISLDRGSYEQYF | TGTGCCATCAGTTTGGACAGGGGTTCCTACGAGCAGTACTTC
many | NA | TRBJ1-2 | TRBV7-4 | CASSPDSLYGYTF | TGTGCCAGCAGCCCAGACAGTCTCTATGGCTACACCTTC
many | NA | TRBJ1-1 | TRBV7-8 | CASSLAKDREAFF | TGTGCCAGCAGCTTAGCGAAGGACAGAGAAGCTTTCTTT
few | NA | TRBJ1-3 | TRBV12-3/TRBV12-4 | CASSLALTDRISGNTIYF | TGTGCCAGCAGTTTAGCGCTCACGGACAGAATCTCTGGAAACACCATATATTTT
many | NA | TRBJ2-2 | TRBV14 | CASSQWGGTGELFF | TGTGCCAGCAGCCAATGGGGCGGCACCGGGGAGCTGTTTTTT
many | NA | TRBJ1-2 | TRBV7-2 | CASSLANYGYTF | TGTGCCAGCAGCTTAGCTAACTATGGCTACACCTTC
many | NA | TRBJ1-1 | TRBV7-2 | CASSFGTITEAFF | TGTGCCAGCAGCTTTGGCACCATCACTGAAGCTTTCTTT
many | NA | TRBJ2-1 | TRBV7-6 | CASSHGTEKYNEQFF | TGTGCCAGCAGCCACGGGACGGAAAAATACAATGAGCAGTTCTTC
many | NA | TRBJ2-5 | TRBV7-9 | CASSSTAAETQYF | TGTGCCAGCAGCTCTACGGCCGCGGAGACCCAGTACTTC
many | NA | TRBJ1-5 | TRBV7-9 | CASSPRENQPQHF | TGTGCCAGCAGCCCGAGGGAAAATCAGCCCCAGCATTTT
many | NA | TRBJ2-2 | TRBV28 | CASSLRRRPGELFF | TGTGCCAGCAGTTTAAGGAGGAGGCCCGGGGAGCTGTTTTTT
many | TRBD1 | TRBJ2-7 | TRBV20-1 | CSARDPRTGFGEQYF | TGCAGTGCTAGAGATCCGAGGACAGGCTTTGGCGAGCAGTACTTC
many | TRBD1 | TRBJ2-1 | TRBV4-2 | CASRGQGAYNEQFF | TGTGCCAGCAGGGGACAGGGGGCCTACAATGAGCAGTTCTTC
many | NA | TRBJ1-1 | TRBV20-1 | CSAIRPGSREAFF | TGCAGTGCTATCCGGCCCGGATCCCGGGAAGCTTTCTTT